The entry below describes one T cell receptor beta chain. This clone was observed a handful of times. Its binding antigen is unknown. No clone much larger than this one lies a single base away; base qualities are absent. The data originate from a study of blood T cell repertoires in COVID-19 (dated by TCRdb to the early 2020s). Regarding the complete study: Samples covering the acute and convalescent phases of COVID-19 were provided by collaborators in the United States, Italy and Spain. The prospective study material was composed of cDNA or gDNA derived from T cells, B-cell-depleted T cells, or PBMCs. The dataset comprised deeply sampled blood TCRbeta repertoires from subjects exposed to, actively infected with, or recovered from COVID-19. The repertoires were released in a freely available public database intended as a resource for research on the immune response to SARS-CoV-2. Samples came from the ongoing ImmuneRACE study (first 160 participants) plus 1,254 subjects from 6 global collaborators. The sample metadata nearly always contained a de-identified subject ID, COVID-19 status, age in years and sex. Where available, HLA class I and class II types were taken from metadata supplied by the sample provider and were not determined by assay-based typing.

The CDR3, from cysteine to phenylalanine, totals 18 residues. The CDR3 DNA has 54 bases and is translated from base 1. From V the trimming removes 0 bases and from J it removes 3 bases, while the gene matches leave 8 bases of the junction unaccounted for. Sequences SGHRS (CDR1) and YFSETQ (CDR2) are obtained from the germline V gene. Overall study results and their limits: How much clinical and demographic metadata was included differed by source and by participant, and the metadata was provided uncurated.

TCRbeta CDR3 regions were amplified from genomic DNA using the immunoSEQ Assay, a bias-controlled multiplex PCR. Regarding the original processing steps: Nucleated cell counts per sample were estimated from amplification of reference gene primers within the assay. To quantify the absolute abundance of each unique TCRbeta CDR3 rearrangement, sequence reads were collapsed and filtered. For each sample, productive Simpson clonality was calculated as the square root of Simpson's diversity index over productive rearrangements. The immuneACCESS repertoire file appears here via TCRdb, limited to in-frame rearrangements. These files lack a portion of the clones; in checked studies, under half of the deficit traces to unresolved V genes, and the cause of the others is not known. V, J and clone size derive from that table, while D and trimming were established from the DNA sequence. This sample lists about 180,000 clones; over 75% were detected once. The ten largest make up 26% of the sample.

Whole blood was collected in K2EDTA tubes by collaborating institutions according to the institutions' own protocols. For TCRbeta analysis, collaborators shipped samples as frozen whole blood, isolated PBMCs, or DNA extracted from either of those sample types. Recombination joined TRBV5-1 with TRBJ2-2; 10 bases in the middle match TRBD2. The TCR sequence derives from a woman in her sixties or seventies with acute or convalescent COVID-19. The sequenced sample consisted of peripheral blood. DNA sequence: TGCGCCAGCAGCTTGGATTCTAGCGGGAGTGTGTACACCGGGGAGCTGTTTTTT. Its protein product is CASSLDSSGSVYTGELFF. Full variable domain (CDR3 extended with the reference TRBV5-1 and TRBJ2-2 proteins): KAGVTQTPRYLIKTRGQQVTLSCSPISGHRSVSWYQQTPGQGLQFLFEYFSETQRNKGNFPGRFSGRQFSNSRSEMNVSTLELGDSALYLCASSLDSSGSVYTGELFFGEGSRLTVL.